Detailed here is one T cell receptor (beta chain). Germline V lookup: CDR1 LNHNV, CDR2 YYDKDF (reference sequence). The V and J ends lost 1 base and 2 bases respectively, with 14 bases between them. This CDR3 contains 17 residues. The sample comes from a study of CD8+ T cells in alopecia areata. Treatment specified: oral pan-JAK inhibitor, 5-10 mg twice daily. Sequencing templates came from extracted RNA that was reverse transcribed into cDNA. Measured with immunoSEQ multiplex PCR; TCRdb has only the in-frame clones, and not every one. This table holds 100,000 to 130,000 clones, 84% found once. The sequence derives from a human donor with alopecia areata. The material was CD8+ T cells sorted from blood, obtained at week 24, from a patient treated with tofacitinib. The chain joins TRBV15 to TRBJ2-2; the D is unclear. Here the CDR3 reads CATSRVGGPRNTGELFF. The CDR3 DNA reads TGTGCCACCAGCAGAGTAGGTGGCCCGCGTAACACCGGGGAGCTGTTTTTT.